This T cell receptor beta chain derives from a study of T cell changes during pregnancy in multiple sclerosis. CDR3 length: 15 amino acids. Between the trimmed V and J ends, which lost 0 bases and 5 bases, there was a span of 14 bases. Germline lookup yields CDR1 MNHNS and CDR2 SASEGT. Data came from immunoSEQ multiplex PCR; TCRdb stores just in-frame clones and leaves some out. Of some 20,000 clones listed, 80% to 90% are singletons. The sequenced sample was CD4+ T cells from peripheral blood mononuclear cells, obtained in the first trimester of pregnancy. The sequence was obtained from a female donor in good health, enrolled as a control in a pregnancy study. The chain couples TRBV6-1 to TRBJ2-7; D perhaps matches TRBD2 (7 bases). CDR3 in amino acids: CASSEALTGGHEQYF. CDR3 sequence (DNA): TGTGCCAGCAGTGAAGCGCTTACGGGGGGCCACGAGCAGTACTTC.